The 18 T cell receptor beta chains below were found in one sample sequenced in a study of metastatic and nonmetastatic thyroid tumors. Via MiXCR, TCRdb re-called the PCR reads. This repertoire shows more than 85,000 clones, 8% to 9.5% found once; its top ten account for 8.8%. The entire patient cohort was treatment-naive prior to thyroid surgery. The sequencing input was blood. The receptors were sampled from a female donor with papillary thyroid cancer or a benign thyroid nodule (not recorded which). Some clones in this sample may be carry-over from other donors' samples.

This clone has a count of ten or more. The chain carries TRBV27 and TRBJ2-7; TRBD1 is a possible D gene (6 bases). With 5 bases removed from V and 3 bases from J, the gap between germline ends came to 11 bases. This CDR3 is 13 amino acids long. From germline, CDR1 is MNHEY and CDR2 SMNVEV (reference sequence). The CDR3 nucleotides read TGTGCCAGCAGTGAGAAGACAGGCTACGAGCAGTACTTC. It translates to CASSEKTGYEQYF.

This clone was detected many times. Here the CDR3 reads CASSFLSGGKYEQYF. In DNA, the CDR3 is TGTGCCAGCAGCTTCCTTAGCGGGGGAAAATACGAGCAGTACTTC. This chain uses TRBV7-9 with TRBJ2-7; 9 bases map to TRBD2. The CDR3 has 15 residues. The junction had 7 bases not matched to a gene; V was cut back by 3 bases and J by 4 bases. CDR1 SEHNR and CDR2 FQNEAQ come from the germline V gene (reference sequence).

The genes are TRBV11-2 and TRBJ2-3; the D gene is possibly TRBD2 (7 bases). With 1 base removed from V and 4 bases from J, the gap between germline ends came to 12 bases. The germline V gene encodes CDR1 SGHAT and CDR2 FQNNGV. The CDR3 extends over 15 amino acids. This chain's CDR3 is CASSLVRGASDTQYF. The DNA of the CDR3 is TGTGCCAGCAGCTTAGTCCGGGGGGCTTCAGATACGCAGTATTTT.

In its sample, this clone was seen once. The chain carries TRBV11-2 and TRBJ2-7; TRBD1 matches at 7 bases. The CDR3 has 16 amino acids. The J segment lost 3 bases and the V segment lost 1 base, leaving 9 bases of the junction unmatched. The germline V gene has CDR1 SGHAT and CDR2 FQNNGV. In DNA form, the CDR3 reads TGTGCCAGCAGCTTAGTCCCCAGACAGGGACACTACGAGCAGTACTTC. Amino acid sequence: CASSLVPRQGHYEQYF.

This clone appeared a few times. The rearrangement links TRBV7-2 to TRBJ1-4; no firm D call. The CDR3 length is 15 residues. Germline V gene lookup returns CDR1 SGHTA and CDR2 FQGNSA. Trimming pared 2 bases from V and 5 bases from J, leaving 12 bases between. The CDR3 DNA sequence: TGTGCCAGCAGCTTAAGCCAACTGTCGAATGAAAAACTGTTTTTT. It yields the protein CASSLSQLSNEKLFF.

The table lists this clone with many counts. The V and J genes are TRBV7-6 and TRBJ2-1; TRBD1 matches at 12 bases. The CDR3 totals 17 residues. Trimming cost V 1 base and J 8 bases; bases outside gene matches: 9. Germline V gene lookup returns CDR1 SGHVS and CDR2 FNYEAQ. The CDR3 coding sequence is TGTGCCAGCAGCTTAGAGACACCGGGACAGGGGGCTCATGAGCAGTTCTTC. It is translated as CASSLETPGQGAHEQFF.

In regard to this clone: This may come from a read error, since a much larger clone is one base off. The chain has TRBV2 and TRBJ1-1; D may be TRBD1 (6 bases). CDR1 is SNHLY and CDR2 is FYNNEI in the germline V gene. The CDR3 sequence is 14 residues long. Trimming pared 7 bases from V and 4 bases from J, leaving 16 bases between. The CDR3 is CASNKQGLCTEAFF. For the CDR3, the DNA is TGTGCCAGCAATAAACAGGGATTGTGCACTGAAGCTTTCTTT.

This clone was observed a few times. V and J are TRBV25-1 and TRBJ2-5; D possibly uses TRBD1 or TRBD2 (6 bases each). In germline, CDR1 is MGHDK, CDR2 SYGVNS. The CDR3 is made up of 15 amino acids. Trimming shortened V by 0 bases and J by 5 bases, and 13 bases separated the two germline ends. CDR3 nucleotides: TGTGCCAGCAGTGAATATGTGGGGGGCGCGGAGACCCAGTACTTC. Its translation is CASSEYVGGAETQYF.

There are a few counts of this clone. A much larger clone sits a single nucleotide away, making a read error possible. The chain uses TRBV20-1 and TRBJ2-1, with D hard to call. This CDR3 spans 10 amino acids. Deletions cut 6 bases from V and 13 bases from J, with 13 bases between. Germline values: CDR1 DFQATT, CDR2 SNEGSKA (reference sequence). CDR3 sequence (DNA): TGCAGTGCCCTGACCCCGGTTCAGTTCTTC. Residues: CSALTPVQFF.

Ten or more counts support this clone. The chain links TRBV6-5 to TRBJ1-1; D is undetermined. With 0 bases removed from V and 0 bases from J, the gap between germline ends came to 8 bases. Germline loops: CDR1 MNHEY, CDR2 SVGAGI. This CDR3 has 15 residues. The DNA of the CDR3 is TGTGCCAGCAGTTACTCGCCACGGTTGAACACTGAAGCTTTCTTT. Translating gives CASSYSPRLNTEAFF.

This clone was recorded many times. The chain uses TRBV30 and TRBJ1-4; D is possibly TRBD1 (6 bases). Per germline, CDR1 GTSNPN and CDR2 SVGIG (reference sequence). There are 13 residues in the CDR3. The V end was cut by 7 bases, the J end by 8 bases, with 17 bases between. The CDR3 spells CASPRGAGEKLFF. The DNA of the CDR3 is TGTGCCTCCCCGCGGGGGGCAGGGGAAAAACTGTTTTTT.

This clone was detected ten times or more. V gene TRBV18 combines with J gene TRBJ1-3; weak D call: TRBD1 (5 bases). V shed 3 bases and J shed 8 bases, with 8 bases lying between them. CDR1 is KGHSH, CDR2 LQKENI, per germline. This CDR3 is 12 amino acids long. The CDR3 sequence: CASSPGPDTIYF. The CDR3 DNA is TGTGCCAGCTCACCGGGACCGGACACCATATATTTT.

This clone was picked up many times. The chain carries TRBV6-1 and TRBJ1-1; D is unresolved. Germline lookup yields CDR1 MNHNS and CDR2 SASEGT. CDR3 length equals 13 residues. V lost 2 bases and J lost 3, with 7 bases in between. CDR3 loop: CASSEQEHTEAFF. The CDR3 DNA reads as TGTGCCAGCAGTGAACAGGAGCACACTGAAGCTTTCTTT.

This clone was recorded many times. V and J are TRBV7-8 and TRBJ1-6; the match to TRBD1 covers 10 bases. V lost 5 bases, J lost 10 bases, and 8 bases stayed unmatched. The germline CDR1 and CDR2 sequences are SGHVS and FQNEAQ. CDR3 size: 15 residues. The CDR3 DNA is TGTGCCAGCAGCCTCAAGGGACAGGGGAACTCACCCCTCCACTTT. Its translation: CASSLKGQGNSPLHF.

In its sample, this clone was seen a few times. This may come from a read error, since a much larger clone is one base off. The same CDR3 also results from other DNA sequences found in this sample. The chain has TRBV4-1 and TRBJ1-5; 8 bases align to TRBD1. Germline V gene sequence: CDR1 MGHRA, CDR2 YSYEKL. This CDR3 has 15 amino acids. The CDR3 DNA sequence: TGCGCCAGCAGCCAAGATACAGGGGGGTCACAGCCCCAGCACTTT. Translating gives CASSQDTGGSQPQHF.

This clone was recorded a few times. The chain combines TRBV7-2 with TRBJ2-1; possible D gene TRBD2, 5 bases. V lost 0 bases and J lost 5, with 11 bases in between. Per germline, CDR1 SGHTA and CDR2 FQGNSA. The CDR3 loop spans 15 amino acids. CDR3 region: CASSLANSGHNEQFF. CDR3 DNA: TGTGCCAGCAGCTTAGCGAACAGCGGACACAATGAGCAGTTCTTC.

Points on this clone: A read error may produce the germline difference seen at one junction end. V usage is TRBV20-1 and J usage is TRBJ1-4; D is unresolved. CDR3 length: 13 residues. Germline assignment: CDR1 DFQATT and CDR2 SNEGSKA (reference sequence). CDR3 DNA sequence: TGCAGTGCTGGAGATCAGTTTAATGATAAGATGTTTTTT. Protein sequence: CSAGDQFNDKMFF.

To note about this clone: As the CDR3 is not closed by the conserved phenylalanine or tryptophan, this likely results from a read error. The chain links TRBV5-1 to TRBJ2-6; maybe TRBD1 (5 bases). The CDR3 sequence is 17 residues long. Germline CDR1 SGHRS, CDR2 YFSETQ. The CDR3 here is CASSQGRGFSGANFLTL. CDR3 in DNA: TGCGCCAGCAGTCAGGGCCGAGGTTTCTCTGGGGCCAACTTCCTGACTCTC.